A single sample gave rise to the 20 T cell receptor beta chains below, sequenced in a study of T cell changes during pregnancy in multiple sclerosis. TCRdb's table, derived via immunoSEQ multiplex PCR, lists solely in-frame clones and lacks some. The table lists some 56,000 clones, roughly nine tenths of them singletons. Sequenced material: peripheral blood, taken in the third trimester of pregnancy. The origin of the receptors is a female donor in good health, enrolled as a control in a pregnancy study.

This clone was seen once. The chain employs TRBV30 and TRBJ1-3; tentatively, D is TRBD1 (5 bases). The CDR3 totals 14 residues. Trimming took 0 bases from V and 7 from J, leaving 13 bases between them. Germline assignment: CDR1 GTSNPN and CDR2 SVGIG (reference sequence). The CDR3 bases are TGTGCCTGGAGTGTCAGGGATATAGGGAACACCATATATTTT. As protein: CAWSVRDIGNTIYF.

This sequence joins TRBV5-1 and TRBJ2-5; 11 bases line up with TRBD2. Germline trimming cut 1 base from V and 3 bases from J; bases unmatched to any gene: 8. Germline lookup yields CDR1 SGHRS and CDR2 YFSETQ. The CDR3 is 17 residues long. CDR3 residues: CASSLRASGRMEETQYF. Written as DNA, the CDR3 is TGCGCCAGCAGCTTGAGGGCTAGCGGGAGGATGGAAGAGACCCAGTACTTC.

The rearrangement joins TRBV11-2 to TRBJ2-3, with D unclear. V was clipped by 3 bases and J by 4 bases, with 8 bases between them. The CDR3 is 13 residues long. Looked up from germline, CDR1 is SGHAT and CDR2 is FQNNGV. CDR3: CASSLQIPDTQYF. For the CDR3, the DNA is TGTGCCAGCAGCTTGCAGATCCCAGATACGCAGTATTTT. Full variable domain (missing parts from reference TRBV11-2 and TRBJ2-3): EAGVAQSPRYKIIEKRQSVAFWCNPISGHATLYWYQQILGQGPKLLIQFQNNGVVDDSQLPKDRFSAERLKGVDSTLKIQPAKLEDSAVYLCASSLQIPDTQYFGPGTRLTVL.

V gene TRBV9 combines with J gene TRBJ2-5; 11 nucleotides match TRBD2. CDR3 length: 15 residues. CDR1 SGDLS and CDR2 YYNGEE come from the germline V gene. V dropped 6 bases and J dropped 0; count of bases not matched to a gene: 4. The CDR3 protein is CASTLAGGNQETQYF. As DNA, the CDR3 is TGTGCCAGCACCTTAGCGGGAGGGAACCAAGAGACCCAGTACTTC. Using reference TRBV9 and TRBJ2-5 for the parts outside the CDR3, the full variable domain is DSGVTQTPKHLITATGQRVTLRCSPRSGDLSVYWYQQSLDQGLQFLIQYYNGEERAKGNILERFSAQQFPDLHSELNLSSLELGDSALYFCASTLAGGNQETQYFGPGTRLLVL.

The chain is built from TRBV27 and TRBJ2-7; the match to TRBD2 covers 7 bases. After removal of 5 bases from V and 1 base from J, the junction contained 8 bases not matched to a gene. The CDR3 spans 15 residues. CDR1 MNHEY and CDR2 SMNVEV come from the germline V gene (reference sequence). The chain's CDR3 is CASSLRAGISYEQYF. DNA for the CDR3: TGTGCCAGCAGTCTAAGAGCGGGAATATCCTACGAGCAGTACTTC.

The chain uses TRBV7-6 and TRBJ2-5; 9 nucleotides align to TRBD1. This CDR3 contains 15 residues. V dropped 5 bases and J dropped 6; count of bases not matched to a gene: 10. Germline V CDR1 and CDR2: SGHVS, FNYEAQ. The CDR3 is CASSHPGQGLKTQYF. CDR3 in DNA: TGTGCCAGCAGCCATCCAGGACAGGGGTTGAAGACCCAGTACTTC.

The CDR3 is CASSSAGGGGYEQYF. In DNA form, the CDR3 reads TGCGCCAGCAGCTCGGCAGGGGGTGGTGGGTACGAGCAGTACTTC. J is TRBJ2-7 and V is TRBV5-1, with 7 bases that match TRBD1. This CDR3 comprises 15 residues. V dropped 3 bases and J dropped 4; count of bases not matched to a gene: 10. The V gene's germline CDR1 is SGHRS and CDR2 YFSETQ.

The chain couples TRBV11-2 to TRBJ2-3; 8 positions match TRBD2. The CDR3 is 15 amino acids. V dropped 3 bases and J dropped 5; count of bases not matched to a gene: 7. CDR1 and CDR2 from the germline V gene are SGHAT and FQNNGV. The CDR3 nucleotides read TGTGCCAGCAGCTTCCCTTCGGGAGGGTTAGATACGCAGTATTTT. It encodes CASSFPSGGLDTQYF.

The chain is built from TRBV2 and TRBJ2-4, with TRBD2 matching 15 bases. The CDR3 has 22 residues. V was pared by 6 bases and J by 0 bases, with 18 bases of the junction left unmatched. Germline CDR1 SNHLY, CDR2 FYNNEI. The CDR3 is CASRYPGLAGGEPNLAKNIQYF. The CDR3 nucleotides read TGTGCCAGCAGGTATCCGGGACTAGCGGGAGGCGAGCCGAATCTAGCCAAAAACATTCAGTACTTC.

This clone appeared a single time. The rearrangement joins TRBV28 to TRBJ2-2, with D unresolved. Deletions cut 6 bases from V and 5 bases from J, with 7 bases between. CDR1 and CDR2 from the germline V gene are MDHEN and SYDVKM. This CDR3 region has 12 residues. As DNA, the CDR3 is TGTGCCAGCAGCCCGGGTACCGGGGAGCTGTTTTTT. Translated: CASSPGTGELFF.

The rearrangement uses TRBV5-1 and TRBJ1-2; D call uncertain. Germline V gene data show CDR1 as SGHRS and CDR2 as YFSETQ. V dropped 0 bases and J dropped 4 bases, with 16 bases sitting between them. The CDR3 consists of 16 residues. CDR3 residues: CASSLDRKGGGYGYTF. The CDR3 DNA is TGCGCCAGCAGCTTGGATAGAAAGGGAGGAGGCTATGGCTACACCTTC. The full variable domain, with the rest looked up from reference TRBV5-1 and TRBJ1-2, is KAGVTQTPRYLIKTRGQQVTLSCSPISGHRSVSWYQQTPGQGLQFLFEYFSETQRNKGNFPGRFSGRQFSNSRSEMNVSTLELGDSALYLCASSLDRKGGGYGYTFGSGTRLTVV.

The chain links TRBV19 to TRBJ1-2, with a weak D call TRBD1 (6 bases). V shed 5 bases and J shed 3 bases, with 10 bases lying between them. This CDR3 has 13 amino acids. Germline values: CDR1 LNHDA, CDR2 SQIVND (reference sequence). CDR3 DNA: TGTGCCAGTAGTTCCCGGACAGACTATGGCTACACCTTC. It is translated as CASSSRTDYGYTF.

The chain couples TRBV30 to TRBJ1-2; D unresolved. Germline assignment: CDR1 GTSNPN and CDR2 SVGIG (reference sequence). The CDR3 is 14 residues long. The germline V and J ends were trimmed by 0 bases and 6 bases, with 14 bases remaining between them. As DNA, the CDR3 is TGTGCCTGGAGTGTAGGGAGTGCCATGGATGGCTACACCTTC. It yields the protein CAWSVGSAMDGYTF.

In its sample, this clone was seen a few times. The V call is TRBV4-2, the J call TRBJ1-3, with 9 bases fitting TRBD1. The CDR3 length is 17 residues. V shed 2 bases and J 0 bases; nucleotides not matched to a gene: 5. CDR1 is LGHNA and CDR2 is YNFKEQ in the germline V gene. CDR3 residues: CASSQKQGAGSGNTIYF. Written as DNA, the CDR3 is TGTGCCAGCAGCCAAAAACAGGGGGCTGGCTCTGGAAACACCATATATTTT.

This clone was observed a single time. This CDR3 is CASSPLGTANTEAFF. For the CDR3, the DNA is TGTGCCAGCAGCCCACTCGGGACAGCGAACACTGAAGCTTTCTTT. This chain uses TRBV9 with TRBJ1-1, with 7 nucleotides matching TRBD1. Trimming cost V 4 bases and J 1 base; bases outside gene matches: 7. The CDR3 has 15 residues. Germline lookup yields CDR1 SGDLS and CDR2 YYNGEE. The full variable domain, completed using reference TRBV9 and TRBJ1-1, is DSGVTQTPKHLITATGQRVTLRCSPRSGDLSVYWYQQSLDQGLQFLIQYYNGEERAKGNILERFSAQQFPDLHSELNLSSLELGDSALYFCASSPLGTANTEAFFGQGTRLTVV.

The chain joins TRBV6-5 to TRBJ2-7; D is unclear. V was trimmed by 8 bases and J by 11 bases, leaving 13 bases between them. The germline V gene encodes CDR1 MNHEY and CDR2 SVGAGI. This CDR3 spans 10 amino acids. CDR3 sequence reads: CASGTLGKYF. The CDR3 nucleotides read TGTGCCAGCGGAACCCTGGGCAAGTACTTC.

This clone was seen a few times. V is TRBV28 and J is TRBJ1-2, with 7 bases aligning to TRBD1. V lost 6 bases and J lost 9; bases outside the gene matches: 10. The germline CDR1 and CDR2 sequences are MDHEN and SYDVKM. The CDR3 sequence is 13 residues long. The CDR3 loop reads CASRGDRVRSYTF. The CDR3 DNA follows: TGTGCCAGCAGGGGAGACAGGGTACGTAGCTACACCTTC.

The chain recombines TRBV28 with TRBJ2-1; 12 positions agree with TRBD1. The CDR3 is 16 amino acids. Germline CDR1 and CDR2: MDHEN and SYDVKM. J gave up 9 bases and V 5 bases, and 11 bases lay outside the gene matches. CDR3 DNA sequence: TGTGCCAGCAGTCCACCCTTGGGACAGGGGGCTGGTGAGCAGTTCTTC. The encoded protein is CASSPPLGQGAGEQFF. Combining the CDR3 with reference TRBV28 and TRBJ2-1 gives the whole variable domain DVKVTQSSRYLVKRTGEKVFLECVQDMDHENMFWYRQDPGLGLRLIYFSYDVKMKEKGDIPEGYSVSREKKERFSLILESASTNQTSMYLCASSPPLGQGAGEQFFGPGTRLTVL.

This chain joins TRBV7-8 and TRBJ1-5; D call uncertain. The CDR3 covers 15 residues. Trimming shortened V by 5 bases and J by 3 bases, and 14 bases separated the two germline ends. In germline, CDR1 is SGHVS, CDR2 FQNEAQ. The CDR3 reads CASSLTRFDNQPQHF. The CDR3 nucleotides are TGTGCCAGCAGCCTAACGAGGTTCGACAATCAGCCCCAGCATTTT.

The J gene is TRBJ2-3, the V gene TRBV7-2; the match to TRBD2 covers 7 bases. This CDR3 comprises 15 residues. The V segment lost 4 bases and the J segment 1 base; nucleotides outside the gene matches: 5. Germline V gene lookup returns CDR1 SGHTA and CDR2 FQGNSA. The chain's CDR3 is CASSSLGGGTDTQYF. CDR3 nucleotide sequence: TGTGCCAGCAGCTCCCTGGGAGGGGGCACAGATACGCAGTATTTT.